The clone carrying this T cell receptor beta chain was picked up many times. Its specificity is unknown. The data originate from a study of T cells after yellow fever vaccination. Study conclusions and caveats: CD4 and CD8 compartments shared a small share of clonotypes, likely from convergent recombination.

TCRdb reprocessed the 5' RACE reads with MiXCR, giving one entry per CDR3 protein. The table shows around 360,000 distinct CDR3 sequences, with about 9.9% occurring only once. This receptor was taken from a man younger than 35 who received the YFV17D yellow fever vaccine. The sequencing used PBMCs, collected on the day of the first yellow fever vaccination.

CDR3 sequence reads: CASSKGSVGSQYF. The DNA of the CDR3 is TGTGCCAGCAGCAAAGGGTCGGTGGGGAGCCAGTACTTC. The chain links TRBV12-3 or TRBV12-4 to TRBJ2-5; perhaps TRBD2 as D (5 bases). This CDR3 has 13 residues. Trimming left V 6 bases short and J 10 bases short, with 18 bases between.